This TCR beta chain was documented in a study of CD8 T cells in ankylosing spondylitis. Study-level results: CD8+ cells made up the disease-linked clones, which were relatively rare in peripheral blood. Reportedly, matched ankylosing spondylitis synovial fluid was significantly enriched for disease-linked clones.

Trimming stripped 3 bases from V and 8 bases from J, with 7 bases between. The CDR3 has 12 amino acids. Germline CDR1 and CDR2: LNHDA and SQIVND (reference sequence). As the method for making TCR beta libraries, quantitative 5'-RACE with molecular barcodes was used. TCRdb called the 5' RACE reads again in MiXCR, with one record for every CDR3 protein. The table includes around 300,000 distinct CDR3 sequences, roughly 14% detected once. This clonotype was seen only a few times. Its matching antigen is unknown. The J gene is TRBJ1-4, the V gene TRBV19; no clear D. Source material: blood, either unsorted or a sorted T cell fraction (not recorded which). The source of this sequence is a male donor with ankylosing spondylitis or in good health (not recorded which). This CDR3 is CASSIGPEKLFF. The DNA of the CDR3 is TGTGCCAGTAGTATTGGGCCGGAAAAACTGTTTTTT.